The 7 T cell receptor beta chains in this list originate from one sample, sequenced in a study of post-analysis software for immune sequencing data. Study results and limitations: Comparison of patients with controls showed about 5 TRBV segments more frequent in patients, TRBV5-6, TRBV5-1 and TRBV20-1 among them.

Researchers reported that TCR beta cDNA libraries carried unique molecular identifiers. TCRdb used MiXCR to reprocess the PCR reads, holding one entry per CDR3 protein. The data contain 400,000 to 500,000 distinct CDR3 sequences, roughly 38% of them singletons. Their antigen targets remain unknown. Sequencing was performed on blood. The origin of the receptors is a girl aged 2-9 years with multiple sclerosis.

V and J are TRBV29-1 and TRBJ2-7, with D unresolved. Germline lookup yields CDR1 SQVTM and CDR2 ANQGSEA. V lost 8 bases and J lost 3, with 14 bases in between. The CDR3 length is 12 residues. For the CDR3, the DNA is TGCAGCTTCAGGACCAATAGCTACGAGCAGTACTTC. It specifies CSFRTNSYEQYF.

This clonotype was seen more than once but under ten times. The chain employs TRBV27 and TRBJ2-6; 7 bases map to TRBD2. The CDR3 extends over 19 amino acids. Germline values: CDR1 MNHEY, CDR2 SMNVEV (reference sequence). With V trimmed by 3 bases and J by 3 bases, 14 bases remained unmatched. DNA for the CDR3: TGTGCCAGCAGTTTTCTAAGGACTAGAGCAGTTTATGGGGCCAACGTCCTGACTTTC. Protein: CASSFLRTRAVYGANVLTF.

The gene calls are TRBV2 and TRBJ2-5; D is unclear. The CDR3 runs to 13 residues. Germline CDR1 and CDR2: SNHLY and FYNNEI. The germline V and J ends were trimmed by 3 bases and 4 bases, with 9 bases remaining between them. CDR3 DNA: TGTGCCAGCAGTGAGATGAGTCGAGAGACCCAGTACTTC. It codes for CASSEMSRETQYF.

This clonotype was seen only a few times. The rearrangement uses TRBV5-4 and TRBJ1-2; no definite D call. This CDR3 has 14 residues. Trimming stripped 0 bases from V and 5 bases from J, with 11 bases between. Germline loops: CDR1 SGHNT, CDR2 YYREEE (reference sequence). The CDR3 region is CASSLGPTSYGYTF. CDR3 DNA sequence: TGTGCCAGCAGCTTGGGACCAACGAGTTATGGCTACACCTTC.

This clonotype has a handful of counts. The chain links TRBV29-1 to TRBJ2-7, with D tentatively TRBD2 (5 bases). V lost 6 bases to trimming and J lost 1 base, with 10 bases between them. The length of the CDR3 is 12 residues. CDR1 is SQVTM, CDR2 ANQGSEA, per germline. In nucleotides, the CDR3 is TGCAGCGTGTTGACTAAATCCTACGAGCAGTACTTC. Its protein product is CSVLTKSYEQYF.

A few counts support this clonotype. The chain recombines TRBV7-9 with TRBJ1-6; 8 bases are a match to TRBD1. CDR3 length: 15 residues. Germline V gene sequence: CDR1 SEHNR, CDR2 FQNEAQ (reference sequence). Germline trimming cut 4 bases from V and 9 bases from J; bases unmatched to any gene: 8. The CDR3 nucleotides are TGTGCCAGCAGCTACAGCGGACAGGGCGGTTCACCCCTCCACTTT. Amino acid sequence: CASSYSGQGGSPLHF.

This clonotype was observed a few times. The CDR3 here is CASSLSAAGAYEQYF. Here the CDR3 DNA reads TGTGCCAGCAGCTTAAGCGCGGCAGGGGCCTACGAGCAGTACTTC. The chain uses TRBV7-2 and TRBJ2-7, with D perhaps TRBD1 (6 bases). CDR1 is SGHTA and CDR2 is FQGNSA in the germline V gene. The CDR3 contains 15 residues. The V gene lost 2 bases and the J gene lost 2 bases, with 13 bases spanning the gap.